A single sample is the source of the 10 T cell receptor beta chains below, sequenced in a study of T cell responses to AZD1222 COVID-19 vaccine. Here immunoSEQ multiplex PCR was the method, and the copy in TCRdb shows in-frame clones only, minus some. This repertoire shows approximately 150,000 clones, more than 85% found once; its top ten account for around 1.3%. The sample here was peripheral blood, taken 28 days after the second AZD1222 dose. The receptor set was obtained from an adult who received the AZD1222 COVID-19 vaccine.

V and J are TRBV2 and TRBJ2-2, with D possibly matching TRBD2 (6 bases). CDR1 is SNHLY, CDR2 FYNNEI, per germline. This CDR3 comprises 15 residues. V was trimmed by 7 bases and J by 0 bases, leaving 12 bases between them. The CDR3 region has the DNA TGTGCCAGCAACGCCTTAGCGGCGAACACCGGGGAGCTGTTTTTT. This translates into CASNALAANTGELFF. Full variable domain (remainder filled in from reference TRBV2 and TRBJ2-2): EPEVTQTPSHQVTQMGQEVILRCVPISNHLYFYWYRQILGQKVEFLVSFYNNEISEKSEIFDDQFSVERPDGSNFTLKIRSTKLEDSAMYFCASNALAANTGELFFGEGSRLTVL.

The V gene is TRBV6-2 or TRBV6-3, the J gene TRBJ1-5, with D hard to call. With 2 bases removed from V and 0 bases from J, the gap between germline ends came to 8 bases. This CDR3 has 15 amino acids. Germline V gives CDR1 MNHEY, CDR2 SVGEGT. The CDR3 nucleotides are TGTGCCAGCAGTTACGGGAGAGTTAGCAATCAGCCCCAGCATTTT. The encoded protein is CASSYGRVSNQPQHF.

J is TRBJ1-5 and V is TRBV19; 7 nucleotides match TRBD1. This CDR3 contains 15 residues. From germline, CDR1 is LNHDA and CDR2 SQIVND (reference sequence). J was trimmed by 3 bases and V by 5 bases; bases with no gene match: 7. The CDR3 here is CASSSRGASNQPQHF. The CDR3 DNA sequence: TGTGCCAGTAGTTCCAGGGGGGCCTCCAATCAGCCCCAGCATTTT.

The chain carries TRBV7-3 and TRBJ2-7, with D maybe TRBD1 (5 bases). CDR1 SGHTA and CDR2 FQGTGA come from the germline V gene. The CDR3 loop spans 16 amino acids. V was clipped by 1 base and J by 2 bases, with 15 bases between them. Written as DNA, the CDR3 is TGTGCCAGCAGCTTAAGGTCAGGGATGGGCCCCTACGAGCAGTACTTC. It is translated as CASSLRSGMGPYEQYF.

The rearrangement joins TRBV13 to TRBJ2-1; D gene unclear. V was pared by 11 bases and J by 9 bases, with 20 bases between. Germline CDR1 reads PRHDT; CDR2 reads FYEKMQ (reference sequence). CDR3 size: 13 residues. CDR3 bases: TGTGCCGCCCCGGTTGGGCAAGTCGGTGAGCAGTTCTTC. Translation: CAAPVGQVGEQFF.

The chain couples TRBV25-1 to TRBJ2-1; possible D gene TRBD2, 6 bases. There are 14 residues in the CDR3. Germline V lookup: CDR1 MGHDK, CDR2 SYGVNS. V was pared by 4 bases and J by 5 bases, with 12 bases between. CDR3 protein: CASSGAGPDNEQFF. The CDR3 coding sequence is TGTGCCAGCAGTGGGGCGGGACCAGACAATGAGCAGTTCTTC.

In this sample, this clone turned up a few times. The V gene is TRBV5-4, the J gene TRBJ1-4; D is unclear. The CDR3 loop spans 15 amino acids. Germline lookup yields CDR1 SGHNT and CDR2 YYREEE (reference sequence). Trimming took 0 bases from V and 4 from J, leaving 10 bases between them. This CDR3 reads CASSLGADFNEKLFF. CDR3 in DNA: TGTGCCAGCAGCTTGGGGGCAGATTTTAATGAAAAACTGTTTTTT.

This chain connects TRBV6-4 to TRBJ2-1, with TRBD2 identical over 10 bases. The CDR3 runs to 20 residues. CDR1 and CDR2 (germline): MRHNA, SNTAGT. V trimming: 10 bases; J trimming: 7 bases; junction bases outside the gene matches: 28. The CDR3 region is CATDPPSGSTVGEFTNEQFF. For the CDR3, the DNA is TGTGCCACCGACCCGCCTAGCGGGAGTACGGTTGGGGAGTTTACAAATGAGCAGTTCTTC.

This sequence joins TRBV11-2 and TRBJ2-2; D might be TRBD1 (5 bases). The CDR3 covers 15 residues. The germline gives CDR1 SGHAT, CDR2 FQNNGV. V shed 1 base and J shed 5 bases, with 11 bases lying between them. The CDR3 nucleotides are TGTGCCAGCAGCTTAGGGACAAGGGATACCGGGGAGCTGTTTTTT. Its translation is CASSLGTRDTGELFF.

The chain recombines TRBV5-1 with TRBJ2-2, with 7 bases lining up with TRBD2. Unmatched junction bases numbered 8, after V lost 4 bases and J lost 5 bases. This CDR3 has 15 residues. Germline V gene sequence: CDR1 SGHRS, CDR2 YFSETQ. CDR3 sequence (DNA): TGCGCCAGCAGCGCGGGAGTAACGCTGACCGGGGAGCTGTTTTTT. Translation gives CASSAGVTLTGELFF.